These T cell receptor beta chains were read from a single sample in a study of response to subunit inactivated influenza vaccine. TCRdb recomputed calls from the RT-PCR reads with MiXCR, one row per CDR3 protein. Of about 570,000 distinct CDR3 sequences in the sample, 12% were seen once. The sample consisted of PBMCs from blood, taken on the day of vaccination. All receptors come from a man aged 45-60 years who received an inactivated influenza vaccine. The CDR3 runs from the conserved cysteine through the conserved F or W. A D gene is named only where the DNA matches it firmly. Expanded clones are given a class, and other clones once, few, many or no size at all.

j_call	d_call	clone_size	v_call	cdr3_aa	cdr3_nt
TRBJ2-7	.	.	TRBV3-1	CASSQVSLESYEQYF	TGTGCCAGCAGCCAAGTAAGTTTGGAATCCTACGAGCAGTACTTC
TRBJ2-5	.	few	TRBV9	CASSNGGRETQYF	TGTGCCAGCAGCAACGGGGGAAGAGAGACCCAGTACTTC
TRBJ2-3	TRBD2	once	TRBV7-9	CASSWSSGRSDTQYF	TGTGCCAGCAGCTGGAGTAGCGGGAGGTCAGATACGCAGTATTTT
TRBJ2-7	TRBD1	.	TRBV6-2/TRBV6-3	CATGTGTYEQYF	TGTGCCACCGGGACAGGGACATACGAGCAGTACTTC
TRBJ2-3	TRBD1	once	TRBV11-3	CASSHRQGNTDTQYF	TGTGCCAGCAGTCACCGACAGGGAAACACAGATACGCAGTATTTT
TRBJ2-5	.	few	TRBV15	CATSRSFQETQYF	TGTGCCACCAGCAGATCGTTCCAAGAGACCCAGTACTTC
TRBJ2-1	TRBD2	many	TRBV9	CASSAATLAGVLEQFF	TGTGCCAGCAGCGCCGCCACACTAGCGGGAGTTCTTGAGCAGTTCTTC
TRBJ2-3	.	.	TRBV7-9	CASSRLRRTDTQYF	TGTGCCAGCAGCAGACTTAGACGGACAGATACGCAGTATTTT
TRBJ2-7	TRBD2	few	TRBV18	CASSPGLASTYEQYF	TGTGCCAGCTCACCGGGACTAGCGAGTACCTACGAGCAGTACTTC
TRBJ2-1	TRBD2	.	TRBV20-1	CSASFSASGNDEQFF	TGCAGTGCTAGTTTTAGCGCTAGCGGGAATGATGAGCAGTTCTTC
TRBJ2-7	TRBD1	few	TRBV27	CASSLSGTGAFNEQYF	TGTGCCAGCAGTTTATCCGGGACAGGGGCTTTCAACGAGCAGTACTTC
TRBJ2-1	TRBD2	.	TRBV25-1	CASSGGGRTSGIYNEQFF	TGTGCCAGCAGTGGGGGGGGTAGGACTAGCGGGATCTACAATGAGCAGTTCTTC
TRBJ2-5	.	.	TRBV7-2	CASSSSRRETQYF	TGTGCCAGCAGCTCCAGCCGGAGAGAGACCCAGTACTTC
TRBJ2-5	TRBD1	.	TRBV5-1	CASSLAVGTGDYQETQYF	TGCGCCAGCAGCTTGGCTGTAGGGACAGGGGACTACCAAGAGACCCAGTACTTC
TRBJ2-1	.	many	TRBV20-1	CSGSSGSYNEQFF	TGCAGTGGGAGTAGCGGCTCCTACAATGAGCAGTTCTTC
TRBJ2-2	.	.	TRBV30	CAWSVPGPTGELFF	TGTGCCTGGAGTGTCCCAGGGCCCACCGGGGAGCTGTTTTTT
TRBJ2-5	TRBD1	few	TRBV12-3/TRBV12-4	CASSYGKTGGRETQYF	TGTGCCAGCAGTTACGGGAAAACAGGGGGTCGAGAGACCCAGTACTTC
TRBJ2-3	TRBD2	once	TRBV7-2	CASSSGLALLSDTQYF	TGTGCCAGCAGCAGCGGACTAGCGCTTTTGTCAGATACGCAGTATTTT
TRBJ2-7	TRBD2	many	TRBV12-3/TRBV12-4	CASSTLAGASNEQYF	TGTGCCAGCAGTACGCTAGCGGGAGCCAGCAACGAGCAGTACTTC
TRBJ2-1	.	.	TRBV7-2	CASSLGSAGAGYEQFF	TGTGCCAGCAGCTTAGGGTCCGCGGGGGCCGGCTATGAGCAGTTCTTC
TRBJ1-1	TRBD1	few	TRBV5-6	CASSPGTETEAFF	TGTGCCAGCAGCCCGGGGACAGAAACTGAAGCTTTCTTT
TRBJ2-1	TRBD2	.	TRBV5-1	CASSLDPFGTSGYNEQFF	TGCGCCAGCAGCTTGGATCCTTTCGGGACTAGCGGTTACAATGAGCAGTTCTTC
TRBJ2-3	.	.	TRBV5-1	CASREPTHDTQYF	TGCGCCAGCAGGGAACCCACCCACGATACGCAGTATTTT
TRBJ2-1	TRBD1	.	TRBV9	CASSAALGQGPYNEQFF	TGTGCCAGCAGCGCAGCCCTGGGACAGGGCCCCTACAATGAGCAGTTCTTC
TRBJ1-1	.	.	TRBV3-1	CASSQGAGATEAFF	TGTGCCAGCAGCCAAGGGGCAGGGGCCACTGAAGCTTTCTTT
TRBJ1-3	.	few	TRBV6-1	CASIGLSGNTIYF	TGTGCCAGCATCGGGCTCTCTGGAAACACCATATATTTT
TRBJ2-2	.	.	TRBV18	CASSPPGVLTGELFF	TGTGCCAGCTCACCACCAGGCGTTCTTACCGGGGAGCTGTTTTTT
TRBJ1-2	TRBD1	few	TRBV12-3/TRBV12-4	CASKQTGRYGYTF	TGTGCCAGCAAGCAGACAGGGAGATATGGCTACACCTTC
TRBJ2-5	.	.	TRBV20-1	CSAPRTPFSAQYF	TGCAGTGCTCCAAGGACCCCCTTTTCGGCCCAGTACTTC
TRBJ2-7	.	.	TRBV7-8	CASRQGQPHYEQYF	TGTGCCAGCAGGCAGGGACAACCTCATTACGAGCAGTACTTC
TRBJ2-3	.	few	TRBV5-1	CASSFKGTPRYSTDTQYF	TGCGCCAGCAGCTTCAAGGGTACACCAAGGTATAGCACAGATACGCAGTATTTT
TRBJ2-7	TRBD2	.	TRBV28	CASRGLAYEQYF	TGTGCCAGCAGAGGACTAGCGTACGAGCAGTACTTC
TRBJ2-1	TRBD2	few	TRBV5-1	CASSQVLAGVNEQFF	TGCGCCAGCAGCCAAGTTCTAGCGGGGGTGAATGAGCAGTTCTTC
TRBJ2-3	TRBD2	.	TRBV4-1	CASSLNLAERDTQYF	TGCGCCAGCAGCCTCAACCTAGCGGAAAGAGATACGCAGTATTTT
TRBJ2-3	TRBD2	.	TRBV20-1	CSARSGGVSGTDTQYF	TGCAGTGCTAGGTCGGGGGGGGTCAGCGGTACGGATACGCAGTATTTT
TRBJ1-2	TRBD1	.	TRBV12-3/TRBV12-4	CASSQEGARGYTF	TGTGCCAGCAGCCAAGAGGGGGCGCGGGGCTACACCTTC
TRBJ2-5	.	few	TRBV7-6	CASSSGFRETQYF	TGTGCCAGCAGCTCCGGGTTTCGAGAGACCCAGTACTTC
TRBJ2-1	.	many	TRBV3-1	CASSQVGGTQFF	TGTGCCAGCAGCCAAGTCGGGGGTACACAGTTCTTC
TRBJ2-7	.	.	TRBV18	CASSLSREPYEQYF	TGTGCCAGCTCACTGTCCAGGGAACCCTACGAGCAGTACTTC
TRBJ1-1	.	.	TRBV4-2	CASGRTGANTEAFF	TGTGCCAGCGGGCGGACGGGGGCGAACACTGAAGCTTTCTTT
TRBJ2-3	TRBD2	few	TRBV11-2	CASSPGVAGGSTDTQYF	TGTGCCAGCAGCCCGGGGGTTGCGGGAGGATCAACAGATACGCAGTATTTT
TRBJ2-7	.	few	TRBV7-9	CASAEGSYEQYF	TGTGCCAGCGCTGAGGGGTCCTACGAGCAGTACTTC
TRBJ1-5	.	.	TRBV6-5	CASSYTNSNQPQHF	TGTGCCAGCAGTTACACAAATAGCAATCAGCCCCAGCATTTT
TRBJ2-3	TRBD2	few	TRBV10-3	CAISDGGTSGLSTDTQYF	TGTGCCATCAGTGATGGTGGGACTAGCGGGTTGAGCACAGATACGCAGTATTTT
TRBJ2-2	.	.	TRBV9	CASSPHGSDRAGELFF	TGTGCCAGCAGCCCCCACGGTTCGGATCGTGCCGGGGAGCTGTTTTTT
TRBJ2-7	.	.	TRBV28	CASRGQIYEQYF	TGTGCCAGCCGGGGCCAAATATACGAGCAGTACTTC
TRBJ2-2	TRBD1	few	TRBV7-2	CASSLDRARTGELFF	TGTGCCAGCAGCCTGGACAGGGCGCGGACCGGGGAGCTGTTTTTT
TRBJ2-5	.	.	TRBV24-1	CATSATTAASQETQYF	TGTGCCACCAGTGCCACCACGGCTGCAAGTCAGGAGACCCAGTACTTC
TRBJ1-1	.	.	TRBV11-2	CASSLDWEEAFF	TGTGCCAGCAGCTTAGACTGGGAGGAGGCTTTCTTT
TRBJ2-7	TRBD1	few	TRBV12-3/TRBV12-4	CASRHRDRGLHEQYF	TGTGCCAGCAGACACCGGGACAGGGGTCTTCACGAGCAGTACTTC
TRBJ1-1	.	few	TRBV7-2	CASSPHGDRRTEAFF	TGTGCCAGCAGCCCTCATGGGGACCGGCGGACTGAAGCTTTCTTT
TRBJ2-7	.	.	TRBV4-2	CASSQDRSGFYEQYF	TGTGCCAGCAGCCAAGATCGATCGGGCTTCTACGAGCAGTACTTC
TRBJ2-5	TRBD2	.	TRBV6-4	CASGRTSGQETQYF	TGTGCCAGCGGGAGGACTAGCGGTCAAGAGACCCAGTACTTC
TRBJ2-1	TRBD1	.	TRBV6-2/TRBV6-3	CASSKLDRGVEQFF	TGTGCCAGCAGCAAATTAGACAGGGGTGTGGAGCAGTTCTTC